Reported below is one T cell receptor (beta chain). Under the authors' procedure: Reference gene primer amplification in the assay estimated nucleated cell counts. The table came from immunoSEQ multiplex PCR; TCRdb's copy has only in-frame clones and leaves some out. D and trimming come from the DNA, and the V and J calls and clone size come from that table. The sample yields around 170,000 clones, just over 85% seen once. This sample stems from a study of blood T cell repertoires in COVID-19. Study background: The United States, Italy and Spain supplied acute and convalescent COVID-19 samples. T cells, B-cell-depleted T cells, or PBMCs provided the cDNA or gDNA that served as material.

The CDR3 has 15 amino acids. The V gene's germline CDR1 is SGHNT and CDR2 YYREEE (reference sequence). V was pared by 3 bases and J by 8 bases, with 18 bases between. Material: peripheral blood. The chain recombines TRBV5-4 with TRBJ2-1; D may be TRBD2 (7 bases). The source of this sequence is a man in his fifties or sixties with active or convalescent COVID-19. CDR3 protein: CASSSGAGEGDEQFF. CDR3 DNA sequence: TGTGCCAGCAGCTCAGGGGCGGGAGAGGGCGATGAGCAGTTCTTC.